This T cell receptor beta chain was identified during a study of cytomegalovirus exposure and HLA in healthy donors. Study-level results: From TCR beta sequences, most subjects' HLA-A and HLA-B alleles were reportedly predicted accurately.

This clone was detected once. What it binds is not known. A multiplex PCR was run with 60 Vbeta primers and 13 Jbeta primers. Assay: immunoSEQ multiplex PCR; the TCRdb copy retains only in-frame clones and omits some. Of over 120,000 clones in the sample, just under 85% were seen once. The V gene's germline CDR1 is MNHEY and CDR2 SMNVEV (reference sequence). V was clipped by 5 bases and J by 7 bases; unmatched bases: 14. There are 15 residues in the CDR3. The sequencing input was PBMCs. The receptor was derived from a young man in good health and CMV-seropositive. The chain employs TRBV27 and TRBJ2-7, with 7 bases aligning to TRBD1. The CDR3 region has the DNA TGTGCCAGCAGTACCGTGACAGGGACCTACTTGGAGCAGTACTTC. This translates into CASSTVTGTYLEQYF.